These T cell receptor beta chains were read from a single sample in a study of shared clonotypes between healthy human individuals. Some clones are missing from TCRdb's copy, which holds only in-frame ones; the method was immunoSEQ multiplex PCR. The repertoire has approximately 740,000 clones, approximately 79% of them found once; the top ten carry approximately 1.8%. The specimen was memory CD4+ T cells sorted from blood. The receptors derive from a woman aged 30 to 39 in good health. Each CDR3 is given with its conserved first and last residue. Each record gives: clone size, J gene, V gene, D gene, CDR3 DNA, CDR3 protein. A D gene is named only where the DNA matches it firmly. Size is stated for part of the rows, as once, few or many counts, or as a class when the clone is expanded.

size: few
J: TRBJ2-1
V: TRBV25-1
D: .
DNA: TGTGCCAGCAGTTCCTCTAGCGCAGAGAGCTCCTACAATGAGCAGTTCTTC
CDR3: CASSSSSAESSYNEQFF

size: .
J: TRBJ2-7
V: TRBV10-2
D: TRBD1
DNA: TGCGCCAGCGATACCCGGGACAGGGGTTCCTACGAGCAGTACTTC
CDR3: CASDTRDRGSYEQYF

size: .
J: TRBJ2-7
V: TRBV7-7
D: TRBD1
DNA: TGTGCCAGCAGCTTAGACAGGGGCTACGAGCAGTACTTC
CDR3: CASSLDRGYEQYF

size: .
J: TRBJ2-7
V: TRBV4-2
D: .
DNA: TGTGCCAGCAGCCAAGATCTCGCGGTAGGAACCTACGAGCAGTACTTC
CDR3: CASSQDLAVGTYEQYF

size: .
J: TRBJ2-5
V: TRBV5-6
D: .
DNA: TGTGCCAGCAGCTTGAGAAGTGTCCAAGAGACCCAGTACTTC
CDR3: CASSLRSVQETQYF

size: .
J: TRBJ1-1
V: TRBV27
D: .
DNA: TGTGCCAGCAGTCTGAGGACCGGGGCCGAAGCTTTCTTT
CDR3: CASSLRTGAEAFF

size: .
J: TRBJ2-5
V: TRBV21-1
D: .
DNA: TGTGCCAGCAGCCCCCGGCGGGAGTCCCAAGAGACCCAGTACTTC
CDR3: CASSPRRESQETQYF

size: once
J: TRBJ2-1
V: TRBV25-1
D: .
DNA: TGTGCCAGCAGTGAAACCCCCCGGGACACCTCCTACAATGAGCAGTTCTTC
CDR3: CASSETPRDTSYNEQFF

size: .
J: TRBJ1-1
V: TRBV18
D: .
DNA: TGTGCCAGCTCACCTGATGCTGAAGCTTTCTTT
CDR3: CASSPDAEAFF

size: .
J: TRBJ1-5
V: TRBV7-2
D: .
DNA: TGTGCCAGCAGCTTTTCACTCTATCAGCCCCAGCATTTT
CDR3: CASSFSLYQPQHF

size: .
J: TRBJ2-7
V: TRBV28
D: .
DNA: TGTGCCAGCAATTCCCCCTACGAGCAGTACTTC
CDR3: CASNSPYEQYF

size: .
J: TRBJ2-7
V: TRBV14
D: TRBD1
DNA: TGTGCCAGCAGCCAAAGGGTGAGACAGGGAAAGGCCTACGAGCAGTACTTC
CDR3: CASSQRVRQGKAYEQYF

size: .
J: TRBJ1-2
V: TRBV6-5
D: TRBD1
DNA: TGTGCCAGCAGTTACTCGGGACAGGGGGCGGATGGCTACACCTTC
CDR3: CASSYSGQGADGYTF

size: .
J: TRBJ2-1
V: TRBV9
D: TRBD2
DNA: TGTGCCAGCAGCGTAGAACCAGCGGGACGTTACAATGAGCAGTTCTTC
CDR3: CASSVEPAGRYNEQFF

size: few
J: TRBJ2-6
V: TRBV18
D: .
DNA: TGTGCCAGCTCACCGCCCGCCTCTGGGGCCAACGTCCTGACTTTC
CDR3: CASSPPASGANVLTF

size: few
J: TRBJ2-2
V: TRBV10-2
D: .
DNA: TGCGCCACCGAGGGAGGGAACACCGGGGAGCTGTTTTTT
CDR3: CATEGGNTGELFF

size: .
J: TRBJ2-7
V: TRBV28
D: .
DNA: TGTGCCAGCGAAAGAAACTACGAGCAGTACTTC
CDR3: CASERNYEQYF

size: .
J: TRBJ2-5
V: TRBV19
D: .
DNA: TGTGCCAGTAGTATGACAGGTTCAGGAGAGACCCAGTACTTC
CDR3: CASSMTGSGETQYF

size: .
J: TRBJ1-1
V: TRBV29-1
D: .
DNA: TGCAGCGTTGAGTATGGGGGGGCTGAAGCTTTCTTT
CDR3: CSVEYGGAEAFF

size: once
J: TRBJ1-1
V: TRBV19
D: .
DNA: TGTGCCAGTAGCCATAGGGGTCTCGGGACTGAAGCTTTCTTT
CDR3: CASSHRGLGTEAFF

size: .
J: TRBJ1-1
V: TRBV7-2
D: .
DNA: TGTGCCAGCAGCTCAGGCCGAACGATGAACACTGAAGCTTTCTTT
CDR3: CASSSGRTMNTEAFF

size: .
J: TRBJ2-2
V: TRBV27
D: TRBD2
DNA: TGTGCCAGCAGTTCCCTACTAGCGGGAGACACCGGGGAGCTGTTTTTT
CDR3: CASSSLLAGDTGELFF

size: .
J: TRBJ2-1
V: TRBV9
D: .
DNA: TGTGCCAGTGGTTATAGGCTAGGAGCGGGTGAGCAGTTCTTC
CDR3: CASGYRLGAGEQFF

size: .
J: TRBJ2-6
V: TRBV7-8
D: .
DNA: TGTGCCAGCAGCTTCTCAGTTTACTCTGGGGCCAACGTCCTGACTTTC
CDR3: CASSFSVYSGANVLTF